The sequence of this TCR beta chain was determined in a study of cytomegalovirus exposure and HLA in healthy donors. Whole-study findings and limits: Specificity for CMV antigens was confirmed in vitro for a few of the CMV-associated chains. Association of a missense DCLRE1C variant with TCR beta V- and J-gene trimming was reported in a later analysis. Follow-up analysis found HLA locus-dependent TCR association rates, highest for DRB1 and lowest for HLA-C. CMV serostatus was the only immune exposure information that was available.

A note on this clone: Its matching antigen is unknown.

13 Jbeta primers and 60 Vbeta primers were used for the PCR. The repertoire was sequenced with immunoSEQ multiplex PCR; TCRdb's copy has only in-frame clones and lacks some. The listing records 160,000 or so clones. This CDR3 has 15 amino acids. The germline V gene has CDR1 SEHNR and CDR2 FQNEAQ (reference sequence). V shed 7 bases and J shed 0 bases, with 13 bases lying between them. The V and J genes are TRBV7-9 and TRBJ1-3; the D gene is possibly TRBD1 (6 bases). Source material: PBMCs. This sequence was found in a young man in good health and CMV-seronegative. The CDR3 region is CASTPPGVSGNTIYF. CDR3 nucleotide sequence: TGTGCCAGCACCCCACCAGGGGTCTCTGGAAACACCATATATTTT.